This T cell receptor beta chain came from a study of T cells after yellow fever vaccination. Study observations and caveats: Peaking faster, on day 5 versus 15, the secondary response was nonetheless weaker.

The CDR3 length is 14 residues. V lost 3 bases and J 1 base, leaving 9 bases between the germline ends. Per the germline V gene, CDR1 is SGHTA and CDR2 is FQGNSA. TCRdb redid the calling of the 5' RACE reads with MiXCR, one entry per CDR3 protein. In the table there are some 200,000 distinct CDR3 sequences, around 3.1% of which are singletons. This clonotype was picked up many times. No antigen is known for it. The source material was CD4+ T cells sorted from PBMCs, sampled 10 days after the yellow fever booster vaccination. This chain links TRBV7-2 with TRBJ1-1; no clear D gene. The TCR sequence derives from a man between 18 and 29 years old who received the YFV17D yellow fever vaccine. The CDR3 sequence is CASSFGQENTEAFF. The CDR3 DNA sequence: TGTGCCAGCAGCTTTGGCCAGGAGAACACTGAAGCTTTCTTT.